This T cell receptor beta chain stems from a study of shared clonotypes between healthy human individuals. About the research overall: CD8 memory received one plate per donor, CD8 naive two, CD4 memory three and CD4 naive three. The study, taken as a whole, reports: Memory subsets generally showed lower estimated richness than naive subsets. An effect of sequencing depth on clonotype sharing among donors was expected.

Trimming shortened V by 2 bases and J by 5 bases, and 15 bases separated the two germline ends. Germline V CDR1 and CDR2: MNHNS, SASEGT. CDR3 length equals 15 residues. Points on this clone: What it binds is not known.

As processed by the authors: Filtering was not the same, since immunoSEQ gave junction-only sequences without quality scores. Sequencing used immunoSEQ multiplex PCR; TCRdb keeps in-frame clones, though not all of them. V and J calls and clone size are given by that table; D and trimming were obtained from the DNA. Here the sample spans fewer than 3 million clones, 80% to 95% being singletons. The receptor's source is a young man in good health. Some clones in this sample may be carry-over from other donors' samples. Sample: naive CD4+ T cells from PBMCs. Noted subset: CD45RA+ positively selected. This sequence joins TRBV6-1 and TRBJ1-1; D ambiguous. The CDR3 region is CASSEYPHLRTEAFF. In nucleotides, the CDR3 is TGTGCCAGCAGTGAATATCCTCACCTGAGGACTGAAGCTTTCTTT.